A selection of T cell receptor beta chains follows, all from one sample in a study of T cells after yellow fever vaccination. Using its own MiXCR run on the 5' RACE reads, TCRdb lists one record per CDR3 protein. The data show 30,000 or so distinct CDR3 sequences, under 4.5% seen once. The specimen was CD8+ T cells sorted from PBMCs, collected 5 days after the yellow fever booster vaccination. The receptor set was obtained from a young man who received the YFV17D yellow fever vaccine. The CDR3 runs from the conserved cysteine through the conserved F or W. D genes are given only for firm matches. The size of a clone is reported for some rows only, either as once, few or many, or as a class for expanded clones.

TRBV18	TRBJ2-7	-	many	CASSPATGREQYF	TGTGCCAGCTCACCGGCGACAGGACGGGAGCAGTACTTC
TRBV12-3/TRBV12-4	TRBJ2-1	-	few	CASSYFSTYNEQFF	TGTGCCAGCAGTTATTTCTCAACCTACAATGAGCAGTTCTTC
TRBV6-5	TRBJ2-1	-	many	CASSSGSREQFF	TGTGCCAGCAGTTCTGGAAGTCGTGAGCAGTTCTTC
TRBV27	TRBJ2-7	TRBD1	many	CASSFKQTGDEQYF	TGTGCCAGCAGTTTTAAGCAGACAGGGGACGAGCAGTACTTC
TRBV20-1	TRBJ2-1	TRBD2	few	CCARNPLAGDYNEQFF	TGCTGTGCTAGAAACCCTTTAGCGGGGGACTACAATGAGCAGTTCTTC
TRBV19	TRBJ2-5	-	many	CASSMQGYQETQYF	TGTGCCAGTAGTATGCAGGGGTACCAAGAGACCCAGTACTTC
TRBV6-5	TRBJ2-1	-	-	CASEGVGGNEQFF	TGTGCCAGCGAGGGGGTCGGAGGCAATGAGCAGTTCTTC
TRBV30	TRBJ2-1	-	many	CAWSDDGNEQFF	TGTGCCTGGAGTGATGATGGGAATGAGCAGTTCTTC
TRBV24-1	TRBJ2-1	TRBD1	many	CATRDSTYNEQFF	TGTGCCACCCGGGACAGCACTTACAATGAGCAGTTCTTC
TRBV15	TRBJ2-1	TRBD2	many	CATSRVASGNEQFF	TGTGCCACCAGCAGAGTCGCTAGCGGCAATGAGCAGTTCTTC
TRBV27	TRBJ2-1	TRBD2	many	CASSPGTSGIDEQFF	TGTGCCAGCAGTCCTGGGACTAGCGGGATAGATGAGCAGTTCTTC
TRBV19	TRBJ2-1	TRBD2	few	CASSMGLAGVPISYNEQFF	TGTGCCAGTAGTATGGGGCTAGCGGGAGTCCCCATCTCCTACAATGAGCAGTTCTTC
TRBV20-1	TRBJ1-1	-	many	CSARYMKTEAFF	TGCAGTGCTAGATACATGAAGACTGAAGCTTTCTTT
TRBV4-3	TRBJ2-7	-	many	CASSQDRSLVSEQYF	TGCGCCAGCAGCCAAGATAGGAGCTTGGTCTCCGAGCAGTACTTC
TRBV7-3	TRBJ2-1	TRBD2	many	CASSPGLAGYNEQFF	TGTGCCAGCAGCCCCGGACTAGCGGGGTACAATGAGCAGTTCTTC
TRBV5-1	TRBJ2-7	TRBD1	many	CASSPSGTGVYEQYF	TGCGCCAGCAGCCCCTCCGGGACAGGGGTCTACGAGCAGTACTTC
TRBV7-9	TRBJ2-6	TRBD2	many	CASSVGGGQGQLGANVLTF	TGTGCCAGCAGCGTCGGGGGGGGACAAGGCCAACTCGGGGCCAACGTCCTGACTTTC
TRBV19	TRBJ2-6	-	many	CASSIPGGANVLTF	TGTGCCAGTAGTATCCCAGGCGGGGCCAACGTCCTGACTTTC
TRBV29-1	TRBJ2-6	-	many	CSVEDWGAEGANVLTF	TGCAGCGTTGAAGATTGGGGGGCGGAAGGGGCCAACGTCCTGACTTTC
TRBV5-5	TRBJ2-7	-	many	CASGEDSPYEQYF	TGTGCCAGCGGGGAGGACAGTCCCTACGAGCAGTACTTC
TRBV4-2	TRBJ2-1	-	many	CASSQDGPPLAHKFF	TGTGCCAGCAGCCAAGATGGCCCCCCACTAGCTCACAAGTTCTTC
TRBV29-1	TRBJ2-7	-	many	CSVEDRDGSYEQYF	TGCAGCGTTGAAGACCGGGACGGATCCTACGAGCAGTACTTC
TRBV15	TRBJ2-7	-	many	CATSEVPNYEQYF	TGTGCCACCAGCGAGGTACCTAACTACGAGCAGTACTTC
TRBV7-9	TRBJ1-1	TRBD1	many	CASSSPDRGNTEAFF	TGTGCCAGCAGCTCCCCGGACAGGGGGAACACTGAAGCTTTCTTT
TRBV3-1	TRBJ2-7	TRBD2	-	CASSLRTSGFYEQYF	TGTGCCAGCAGCCTAAGGACTAGCGGATTCTACGAGCAGTACTTC
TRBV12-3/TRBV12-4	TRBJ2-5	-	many	CASSWAWNMPQETQYF	TGTGCCAGCAGTTGGGCGTGGAACATGCCTCAAGAGACCCAGTACTTC
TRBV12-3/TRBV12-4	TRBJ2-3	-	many	CASTPKGYGGTDTQYF	TGTGCCAGCACCCCGAAAGGCTACGGGGGCACAGATACGCAGTATTTT
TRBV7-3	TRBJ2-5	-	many	CASSEVMGSQETQYF	TGTGCCAGCAGCGAGGTGATGGGGTCTCAAGAGACCCAGTACTTC
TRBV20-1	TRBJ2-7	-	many	CSAREYVTGTYEQYF	TGCAGTGCTAGAGAGTACGTCACAGGGACCTACGAGCAGTACTTC
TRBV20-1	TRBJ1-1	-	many	CSAKQIMNTEAFF	TGCAGTGCCAAACAGATCATGAACACTGAAGCTTTCTTT
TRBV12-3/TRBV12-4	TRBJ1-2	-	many	CASSLMSVTNYGYTF	TGTGCCAGCAGTTTAATGTCAGTAACTAACTATGGCTACACCTTC